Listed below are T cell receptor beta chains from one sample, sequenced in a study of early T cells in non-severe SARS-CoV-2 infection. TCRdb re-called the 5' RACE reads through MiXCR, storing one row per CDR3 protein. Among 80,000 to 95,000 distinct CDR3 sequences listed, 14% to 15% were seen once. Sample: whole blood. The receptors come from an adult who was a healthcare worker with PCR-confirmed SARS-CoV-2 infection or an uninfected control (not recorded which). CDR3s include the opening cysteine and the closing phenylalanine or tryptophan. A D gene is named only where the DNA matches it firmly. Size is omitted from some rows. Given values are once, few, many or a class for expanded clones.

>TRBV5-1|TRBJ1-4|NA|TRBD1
TGCGCCAGCAGCCCAGGGACAGTAGCTTCTAATGAAAAACTGTTTTTT
CASSPGTVASNEKLFF
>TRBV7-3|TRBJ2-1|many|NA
TGTGCCAGCAGCTTAAACGGGGACTCCTACAATGAGCAGTTCTTC
CASSLNGDSYNEQFF
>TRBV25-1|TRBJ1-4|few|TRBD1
TGTGCCAGCAGTGAACTCCGACAGGGTAATGAAAAACTGTTTTTT
CASSELRQGNEKLFF
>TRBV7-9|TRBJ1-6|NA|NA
TGTGCCAGCAGCTTAGGACAGCCTAATTCACCCCTCCACTTT
CASSLGQPNSPLHF
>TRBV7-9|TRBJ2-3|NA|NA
TGTGCCAGCAGCCGGAAGGGGCCCTCCACAGATACGCAGTATTTT
CASSRKGPSTDTQYF
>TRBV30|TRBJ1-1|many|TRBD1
TGTGCCTGGAGGCGGGGGACAGGGACCACTGAAGCTTTCTTT
CAWRRGTGTTEAFF
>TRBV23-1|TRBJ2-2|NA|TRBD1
TGCGCCAGCAGTCAACCGGACAGGTTGAACACCGGGGAGCTGTTTTTT
CASSQPDRLNTGELFF
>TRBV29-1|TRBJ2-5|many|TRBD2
TGCAGCGTTGACTCTCCGACTAGCGGGGGCGTGGAGACCCAGTACTTC
CSVDSPTSGGVETQYF
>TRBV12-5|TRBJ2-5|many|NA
TGTGCTAGTGGTAGTACCTTGGACAGCTACCAAGAGACCCAGTACTTC
CASGSTLDSYQETQYF
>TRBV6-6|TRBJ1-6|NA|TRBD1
TGTGCCAGCAGTTCCCTGGGACAGGGGGACGGTTCACCCCTCCACTTT
CASSSLGQGDGSPLHF
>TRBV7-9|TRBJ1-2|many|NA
TGTGCCAGCAGCCCCGACAGAGACTATGGCTACACCTTC
CASSPDRDYGYTF
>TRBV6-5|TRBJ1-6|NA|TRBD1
TGTGCCAGCACCCCAGGACAGGGCTTGGAGTCACCCCTCCACTTT
CASTPGQGLESPLHF
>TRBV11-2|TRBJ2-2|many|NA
TGTGCCAGCAGTTTCCAGGGTCGGCTGTTGCTGTTTTTT
CASSFQGRLLLFF
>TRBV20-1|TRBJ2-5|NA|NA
TGCAGTGCTCCTCGGCTGGGCGGGGGGCCGCAGGGGGCCCAGTACTTC
CSAPRLGGGPQGAQYF
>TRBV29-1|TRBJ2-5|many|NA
TGCAGCGTTGAATTCGCAGGGGCGACCCAGTACTTC
CSVEFAGATQYF
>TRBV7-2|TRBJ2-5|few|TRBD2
TGTGCCAGCAGCCTGGGACTAGCGGGGGGACGGGAGACCCAGTACTTC
CASSLGLAGGRETQYF
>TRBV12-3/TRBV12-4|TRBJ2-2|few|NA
TGTGCCAGCATCAATCCGAACACCGGGGAGCTGTTTTTT
CASINPNTGELFF
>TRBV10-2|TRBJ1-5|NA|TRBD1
TGCGCCAGCAGTGACAGGGGGAGTCAGCCCCAGCATTTT
CASSDRGSQPQHF
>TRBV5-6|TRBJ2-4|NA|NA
TGTGCCAGCAGCCTTTGGACAGTTCAGTGCGAGGCCAAAAACATTCAGTACTTC
CASSLWTVQCEAKNIQYF
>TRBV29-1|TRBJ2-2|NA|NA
TGCAGCGTTGGAGCCAGGATGAACACCGGGGAGCTGTTTTTT
CSVGARMNTGELFF
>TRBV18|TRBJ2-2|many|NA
TGTGCCAGCTCATCGGGGGAAGGTTTAACCGGGGAGCTGTTTTTT
CASSSGEGLTGELFF
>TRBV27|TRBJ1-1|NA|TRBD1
TGTGCCAGCAGTATCACGTCGGACAGGCCGAACACTGAAGCTTTCTTT
CASSITSDRPNTEAFF
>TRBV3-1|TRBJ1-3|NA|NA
TGTGCCAGCAGCTCCGACACCTCTGGAAACACCATATATTTT
CASSSDTSGNTIYF
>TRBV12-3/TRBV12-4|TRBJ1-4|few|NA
TGTGCCAGCAGTTTCACGGGCGGGAGTAATGAAAAACTGTTTTTT
CASSFTGGSNEKLFF
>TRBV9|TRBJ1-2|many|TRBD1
TGTGCCAGCAGCGCGGGACAGGGGTACTATGGCTACACCTTC
CASSAGQGYYGYTF
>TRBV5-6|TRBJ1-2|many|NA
TGTGCCAGCACCTGGGGATTCGGCGAGTCCCTCACCTGGGCCTATGGCTACACCTTC
CASTWGFGESLTWAYGYTF
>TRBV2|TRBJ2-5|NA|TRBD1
TGTGCCAGCAGTGTACAGGGGGCCCGCGAGACCCAGTACTTC
CASSVQGARETQYF
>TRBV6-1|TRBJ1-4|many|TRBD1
TGTGCCAGCAGTGACCGGACAGGGTTTAATGAAAAACTGTTTTTT
CASSDRTGFNEKLFF
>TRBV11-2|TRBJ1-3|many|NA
TGTGCCAGCAGCTTATGGGGAGGAGGCTCTGGAAACACCATATATTTT
CASSLWGGGSGNTIYF
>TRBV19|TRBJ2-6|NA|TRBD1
TGTGCCAGTAGGCCTACAGGGGCCGGGGCCAACGTCCTGACTTTC
CASRPTGAGANVLTF
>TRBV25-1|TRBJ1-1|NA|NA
TGTGCCAGCAGTGATGTACAGGGCGGGAAAGCTTTCTTT
CASSDVQGGKAFF
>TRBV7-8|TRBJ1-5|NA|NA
TGTGCCAGCAGCACCGCCTCAGGGATTGCTAATCAGCCCCAGCATTTT
CASSTASGIANQPQHF
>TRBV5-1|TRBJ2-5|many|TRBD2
TGCGCCAGCAGCCCGGAGTCGGGACTAGCGGGGGTAGAGACCCAGTACTTC
CASSPESGLAGVETQYF
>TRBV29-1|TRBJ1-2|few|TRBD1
TGCAGCGCCGAGGGGAGGGGGCGAGATGGCTACACCTTC
CSAEGRGRDGYTF
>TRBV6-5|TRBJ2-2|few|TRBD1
TGTGCCAGCAGTTCCTACGGACGGACAGGTCCCTCGAACACCGGGGAGCTGTTTTTT
CASSSYGRTGPSNTGELFF
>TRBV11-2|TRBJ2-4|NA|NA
TGTGCCAGCACCCCCCGTACGGGAGAAAACATTCAGTACTTC
CASTPRTGENIQYF
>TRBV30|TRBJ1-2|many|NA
TGTGCCTGGAGTGCCTCCCAAAGCCTCGGCTACACCTTC
CAWSASQSLGYTF
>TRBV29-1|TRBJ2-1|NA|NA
TGCAGCGTACCAGGGACTCTCCGGTACAATGAGCAGTTCTTC
CSVPGTLRYNEQFF
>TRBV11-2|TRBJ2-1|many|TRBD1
TGTGCCAGCAGCCTCGGGACAGGAAACGGTGAGCAGTTCTTC
CASSLGTGNGEQFF
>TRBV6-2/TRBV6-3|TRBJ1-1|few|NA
TGTGCCAGCAGTTTTGGCGGGCCTCCGGAGAACACTGAAGCTTTCTTT
CASSFGGPPENTEAFF
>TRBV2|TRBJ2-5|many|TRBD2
TGTGCCAGCGACCCTAGCGGGGGACAAGAGACCCAGTACTTC
CASDPSGGQETQYF
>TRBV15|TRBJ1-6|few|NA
TGTGCCACCAGCAGGCCCAGTGGGAATTCACCCCTCCACTTT
CATSRPSGNSPLHF